This T cell receptor beta chain appears in the sequencing data of a study of CD8+CD57+ T cells in acquired aplastic anemia (dated by TCRdb to 2016 to 2019). In the study overall: A mean of about 3 ug of DNA, ranging from about 0.2 to 27.4 ug, was extracted from sorted CD4+ and CD8+ cells. A CD8+CD57+ expansion meant a frequency higher than the mean frequency seen in healthy subjects. Paper-wide results and their limitations: Between patients and healthy controls, no significant difference in CD8+ Simpson's diversity was found (P=0.060). Although some 28 CD8+ CDR3 sequences were shared by patients and controls, these sequences appeared highly expressed in patients and within the immunodominant clones of patients.

TCR beta VDJ combination and CDR3 sequence profiling used genomic DNA as the template. TCR repertoire sequencing was run on an Illumina HiSeq 2000. As for how the authors treated the data: Repertoire assessment relied on Simpson's diversity index, CDR3 size and DJ length profiles, and TRBV/TRBJ rearrangement plots. The immunodominant clone was defined as the most abundant DNA sequence in deep sequencing data. CDR3 amino acid sequences were checked for sharing between subjects and were compared against published repertoires and the VDJdb database. TCRdb trimmed public reads at Q25 via fastp, called clones via MiXCR and kept in-frame beta chains. Rows are unified per CDR3 protein, each entry keeping the most common DNA and genes. In this record, the V and J calls reflect TCRdb's handling and not the investigators' own analysis. This sample is represented by 120,000 or so distinct CDR3 sequences; less than 50% of them were singletons. The leading ten clones occupy over 2% of the sample.

In the case of this clonotype: The target of this receptor is not known. No per-base quality is available; no much larger clone lies one base away.

From the germline V gene, CDR1 is SGDLS and CDR2 is YYNGEE. Including cysteine and phenylalanine, the CDR3 has 16 amino acids. Of the read, only the CDR3 DNA is kept; its 48 bases are in frame from base 1. Cut back by 4 bases and 3 bases, the V and J ends lie 17 bases apart. Expansion of CD8+CD57+ cells had been shown by flow cytometry in the patients chosen for sequencing. Every patient had a diagnosis of severe acquired aplastic anemia based on International Study of Aplastic Anemia and Agranulocytosis and Camitta criteria. No patient had received any therapy when blood was sampled. TCR repertoires of sorted CD4+ and CD8+ blood T cells from severe aplastic anemia patients and healthy subjects were deep-sequenced in the study. In the USA, patient enrollment took place under clinicaltrials.gov protocols 00001620, 01623167, 00001397, 00071045, 00081523 and 00961064. Ficoll-Paque density gradient centrifugation was used to isolate peripheral blood mononuclear cells. Before DNA was extracted, CD4+ and CD8+ T cells were sorted using either FACS or magnetic beads.

This receptor was obtained from a human donor with aplastic anemia. The V gene is TRBV9 and the J gene is TRBJ1-3; a tentative D match to TRBD1 spans 6 bases. Specimen: sorted CD4+, CD8+, or CD8+CD57+ T cells (not recorded which) from PBMCs. CDR3 reads: CASSPGGGAHGNTIYF. In nucleotides, the sequence is TGTGCCAGCAGCCCCGGAGGGGGGGCGCATGGAAACACCATATATTTT.